Following are 5 T cell receptor beta chains from one sample sequenced in a study of CD8 T cells in ankylosing spondylitis. Study-wide findings and caveats: Blood of patients with ankylosing spondylitis appeared to be characterized by a TCR beta motif of about eight highly homologous variants.

TCRdb passed the 5' RACE reads through MiXCR, listing each CDR3 protein once. The sample lists roughly 370,000 distinct CDR3 sequences, 20% to 25% occurring once. These receptors have no known antigen. The sequencing sample was made of blood, either unsorted or a sorted T cell fraction (not recorded which). The receptors were sampled from a male donor with ankylosing spondylitis.

This sequence joins TRBV7-9 and TRBJ2-2; 8 bases are a match to TRBD2. The germline V gene has CDR1 SEHNR and CDR2 FQNEAQ (reference sequence). The length of the CDR3 is 17 residues. With 5 bases clipped from V and 3 bases from J, the junction kept 11 bases outside the gene matches. The CDR3 spells CASSLGLAVVYTGELFF. The CDR3 region has the DNA TGTGCCAGCAGCCTTGGACTAGCCGTGGTCTACACCGGGGAGCTGTTTTTT.

A few counts support this clonotype. The chain combines TRBV7-8 with TRBJ1-1, with 7 bases that match TRBD1. Germline assignment: CDR1 SGHVS and CDR2 FQNEAQ. V shed 2 bases and J 7 bases; nucleotides not matched to a gene: 16. The CDR3 loop spans 17 amino acids. In DNA form, the CDR3 reads TGTGCCAGCAGCTTAACGGCAGGGGGTGCCACCTTTGGTGAAGCTTTCTTT. This sequence encodes CASSLTAGGATFGEAFF.

The J gene is TRBJ2-3, the V gene TRBV3-1; no definite D call. The germline V gene has CDR1 LGHDT and CDR2 YNNKEL (reference sequence). With 4 bases removed from V and 3 bases from J, the gap between germline ends came to 17 bases. This CDR3 spans 16 amino acids. CDR3 amino acids: CASSPLGPPQTDTQYF. For the CDR3, the DNA is TGTGCCAGCAGCCCATTGGGCCCTCCGCAGACAGATACGCAGTATTTT.

This clonotype has ten or more counts. The CDR3 sequence is CSAQGQGNTGELFF. The CDR3 DNA reads TGCAGCGCACAGGGACAGGGTAACACCGGGGAGCTGTTTTTT. This chain joins TRBV29-1 and TRBJ2-2, with 9 bases that match TRBD1. The trim removed 7 bases at V and 2 bases at J, leaving 5 bases unmatched. Germline values: CDR1 SQVTM, CDR2 ANQGSEA. The CDR3 is 14 amino acids.

V and J are TRBV28 and TRBJ2-5; possible D gene TRBD2, 5 bases. The CDR3 is 16 residues long. V lost 6 bases and J 5 bases, leaving 22 bases between the germline ends. Germline V gives CDR1 MDHEN, CDR2 SYDVKM. The DNA for the CDR3 is TGTGCCAGCAGAATAACCGGGATTGTAGGAATGGAGACCCAGTACTTC. It codes for CASRITGIVGMETQYF.